This T cell receptor (beta chain) was recorded in a study of blood T cell repertoires in COVID-19. Study background: The samples span acute and convalescent COVID-19 from the United States, Italy and Spain. Nucleic acid was either cDNA or gDNA, and it came from T cells, B-cell-depleted T cells, or PBMCs.

This CDR3 spans 16 amino acids. Per the germline V gene, CDR1 is SGHTA and CDR2 is FQGNSA. With V trimmed by 3 bases and J by 0 bases, 4 bases remained unmatched. There are a few counts of this clone. Sequencing was performed with immunoSEQ multiplex PCR; in TCRdb, only in-frame clones are kept and a portion is missing. In the table there are about 160,000 clones, around 81% of which are singletons. The chain carries TRBV7-2 and TRBJ1-3; TRBD1 agrees at 8 bases. The sequenced sample consisted of peripheral blood. The receptor was derived from a man in his 60s with active or convalescent COVID-19. CDR3 in DNA: TGTGCCAGCAGCTTGGGGACAGGCACCTCTGGAAACACCATATATTTT. This translates into CASSLGTGTSGNTIYF.